The 26 T cell receptor beta chains below all came from one sample that was sequenced in a study of shared clonotypes between healthy human individuals. The data were produced by immunoSEQ multiplex PCR, yet TCRdb's version contains in-frame clones alone and is incomplete. The table records roughly 2.5 million clones, approximately 94% of them present only once. The sequenced sample consisted of naive CD4+ T cells sorted from blood. The sample's subset: CD45RA+ positively selected. These receptors all come from a young man in good health.

As DNA, the CDR3 is TGCGCCAGCAGTCATCCTGAATCCGGGACCCAGGCAACTAATGAAAAACTGTTTTTT. The encoded protein is CASSHPESGTQATNEKLFF. The V and J genes are TRBV23-1 and TRBJ1-4, with D perhaps TRBD1 (5 bases). TRBV23-1 is classed as an ORF, of uncertain function. The CDR3 spans 19 residues. Trimming left V 3 bases short and J 0 bases short, with 20 bases between.

As concerns this clone: This same CDR3 is encoded by further DNA sequences in the sample. The chain recombines TRBV11-2 with TRBJ2-5; D ambiguous. The CDR3 runs 13 residues. V was cut by 1 base and J by 2 bases, with 5 bases left in between. In germline, CDR1 is SGHAT, CDR2 FQNNGV. The CDR3 DNA reads TGTGCCAGCAGCTTAGGATATCAAGAGACCCAGTACTTC. Translation gives CASSLGYQETQYF.

This chain connects TRBV2 to TRBJ1-1; the D gene is possibly TRBD1 (6 bases). This CDR3 comprises 15 residues. Trimming cost V 5 bases and J 2 bases, with 15 bases left between them. The germline V gene encodes CDR1 SNHLY and CDR2 FYNNEI. The CDR3 here is CASSPGGQSNTEAFF. The CDR3 DNA sequence: TGTGCCAGCAGTCCAGGTGGACAGTCCAACACTGAAGCTTTCTTT.

This chain uses TRBV4-2 with TRBJ1-2, with 12 bases lining up with TRBD1. V lost 1 base and J lost 7; bases outside the gene matches: 10. This CDR3 contains 17 residues. The V gene's germline CDR1 is LGHNA and CDR2 YNFKEQ. The CDR3 protein is CASSQGGLGQGAGGYTF. The CDR3 DNA sequence: TGTGCCAGCAGCCAAGGGGGATTGGGACAGGGGGCGGGTGGCTACACCTTC.

The chain carries TRBV7-8 and TRBJ1-3, with D maybe TRBD1 (5 bases). V was cut by 2 bases and J by 0 bases, with 8 bases left in between. This CDR3 has 15 residues. Germline assignment: CDR1 SGHVS and CDR2 FQNEAQ. CDR3 protein: CASSLQGPSGNTIYF. CDR3 nucleotide sequence: TGTGCCAGCAGCTTACAGGGCCCCTCTGGAAACACCATATATTTT.

This clone was observed a single time. The chain is built from TRBV5-1 and TRBJ2-1; D might be TRBD1 or TRBD2, each matching 5 bases. Germline assignment: CDR1 SGHRS and CDR2 YFSETQ. V lost 1 base to trimming and J lost 5 bases, with 19 bases between them. There are 17 residues in the CDR3. The CDR3 region has the DNA TGCGCCAGCAGCTTGATGGGGGTCCAGGGAGTAGACAATGAGCAGTTCTTC. It encodes CASSLMGVQGVDNEQFF. Combining the CDR3 with reference TRBV5-1 and TRBJ2-1 gives the whole variable domain KAGVTQTPRYLIKTRGQQVTLSCSPISGHRSVSWYQQTPGQGLQFLFEYFSETQRNKGNFPGRFSGRQFSNSRSEMNVSTLELGDSALYLCASSLMGVQGVDNEQFFGPGTRLTVL.

The genes are TRBV2 and TRBJ2-3; D not certain. V lost 4 bases and J 1 base, leaving 9 bases between the germline ends. Germline values: CDR1 SNHLY, CDR2 FYNNEI. The CDR3 extends over 14 amino acids. The CDR3 spells CASSADTRTDTQYF. CDR3 DNA: TGTGCCAGCAGTGCCGACACACGCACAGATACGCAGTATTTT.

The chain couples TRBV6-1 to TRBJ1-3, with TRBD1 as a possible D gene (6 bases). V shed 2 bases and J shed 16 bases, with 15 bases lying between them. The CDR3 is 12 amino acids. Germline V CDR1 and CDR2: MNHNS, SASEGT. The CDR3 DNA reads TGTGCCAGCAGTGAACAACAGGGACCGGCCTATTTT. Its translation is CASSEQQGPAYF.

The V and J genes are TRBV10-3 and TRBJ2-1, with 10 bases identical to TRBD2. The V and J ends lost 6 bases and 4 bases, in that order; junction bases with no gene match: 3. The length of the CDR3 is 14 residues. Germline loops: CDR1 ENHRY, CDR2 SYGVKD. Here the CDR3 reads CAISLAGVYNEQFF. CDR3 in DNA: TGTGCCATCAGCCTAGCGGGAGTATACAATGAGCAGTTCTTC.

The rearrangement links TRBV2 to TRBJ1-5, with D unclear. Germline CDR1 reads SNHLY; CDR2 reads FYNNEI. Trimming removed 5 bases at V and 0 bases at J, with 5 bases between. CDR3 size: 13 residues. Written as DNA, the CDR3 is TGTGCCAGCAGTACCTATAGCAATCAGCCCCAGCATTTT. It specifies CASSTYSNQPQHF.

CDR3 in amino acids: CASSRQLTYEQYF. CDR3 DNA sequence: TGTGCCAGTAGTAGGCAGCTAACCTACGAGCAGTACTTC. The chain uses TRBV19 and TRBJ2-7; no definite D call. The CDR3 extends over 13 amino acids. Germline CDR1 reads LNHDA; CDR2 reads SQIVND (reference sequence). V shed 4 bases and J shed 2 bases, with 9 bases lying between them.

The CDR3 reads CASSLARNEQFF. The CDR3 nucleotides read TGCGCCAGCAGCTTGGCCCGTAATGAGCAGTTCTTC. This rearrangement joins TRBV5-1 to TRBJ2-1; D remains ambiguous. This CDR3 comprises 12 residues. Looked up from germline, CDR1 is SGHRS and CDR2 is YFSETQ. Trimming removed 0 bases from V and 7 bases from J, with 5 bases in between.

Notes on this clone: At the DNA level, this CDR3 is encoded by other sequences in the same sample as well. The CDR3 region is CASSIVRDSNQPQHF. CDR3 in DNA: TGTGCCAGTAGTATAGTAAGGGACAGCAATCAGCCCCAGCATTTT. J is TRBJ1-5 and V is TRBV19; TRBD1 is a possible D gene (5 bases). V lost 1 base and J 1 base, leaving 8 bases between the germline ends. Germline CDR1 LNHDA, CDR2 SQIVND (reference sequence). This CDR3 contains 15 residues. Full variable domain (missing parts from reference TRBV19 and TRBJ1-5): DGGITQSPKYLFRKEGQNVTLSCEQNLNHDAMYWYRQDPGQGLRLIYYSQIVNDFQKGDIAEGYSVSREKKESFPLTVTSAQKNPTAFYLCASSIVRDSNQPQHFGDGTRLSIL.

The rearrangement links TRBV5-1 to TRBJ1-1; perhaps TRBD1 as D (5 bases). Trimming took off 0 bases at V and 4 bases at J, with 13 bases between the two ends. Germline CDR1 is SGHRS and CDR2 is YFSETQ. This CDR3 contains 15 residues. The CDR3 sequence: CASSLAGTQGTEAFF. The CDR3 DNA reads as TGCGCCAGCAGCTTGGCTGGGACTCAAGGCACTGAAGCTTTCTTT. Using reference TRBV5-1 and TRBJ1-1 for the parts outside the CDR3, the full variable domain is KAGVTQTPRYLIKTRGQQVTLSCSPISGHRSVSWYQQTPGQGLQFLFEYFSETQRNKGNFPGRFSGRQFSNSRSEMNVSTLELGDSALYLCASSLAGTQGTEAFFGQGTRLTVV.

The genes are TRBV5-1 and TRBJ2-7; 7 bases fit TRBD1. The CDR3 spans 15 residues. The V gene end was trimmed by 4 bases and the J gene end by 5 bases; junction bases not matched to a gene: 12. Germline assignment: CDR1 SGHRS and CDR2 YFSETQ. The CDR3 DNA follows: TGCGCCAGCAGCCGGAACAGGGGCCCCCGGGACGAGCAGTACTTC. Its translation is CASSRNRGPRDEQYF. Using reference TRBV5-1 and TRBJ2-7 for the parts outside the CDR3, the full variable domain is KAGVTQTPRYLIKTRGQQVTLSCSPISGHRSVSWYQQTPGQGLQFLFEYFSETQRNKGNFPGRFSGRQFSNSRSEMNVSTLELGDSALYLCASSRNRGPRDEQYFGPGTRLTVT.

The V and J genes are TRBV4-2 and TRBJ2-2; D call uncertain. The V gene lost 0 bases and the J gene lost 4 bases, with 6 bases spanning the gap. The CDR3 is 14 residues long. The germline gives CDR1 LGHNA, CDR2 YNFKEQ. In DNA form, the CDR3 reads TGTGCCAGCAGCCAAGATCTTAGCACCGGGGAGCTGTTTTTT. It specifies CASSQDLSTGELFF.

V is TRBV19 and J is TRBJ1-5, with no clear D. Trimming shortened V by 7 bases and J by 2 bases, and 18 bases separated the two germline ends. There are 16 residues in the CDR3. Germline V gives CDR1 LNHDA, CDR2 SQIVND (reference sequence). In nucleotides, the CDR3 is TGTGCCAGTACCCCCACGTATGTGGGCGGCAATCAGCCCCAGCATTTT. Protein: CASTPTYVGGNQPQHF.

The rearrangement links TRBV5-1 to TRBJ2-7, with D possibly TRBD2 on 5 matching bases. V lost 2 bases to trimming and J lost 5 bases, with 14 bases between them. The germline gives CDR1 SGHRS, CDR2 YFSETQ. The CDR3 is 14 amino acids. For the CDR3, the DNA is TGCGCCAGCAGCTTCGGTGGGAGCAGCGACGAGCAGTACTTC. It yields the protein CASSFGGSSDEQYF.

On this clone: Other nucleotide sequences in the sample specify the same CDR3. The gene calls are TRBV27 and TRBJ1-5; D is unresolved. The CDR3 has 12 residues. The germline gives CDR1 MNHEY, CDR2 SMNVEV (reference sequence). V lost 4 bases and J 6 bases, leaving 7 bases between the germline ends. This chain's CDR3 is CASSSPGQPQHF. CDR3 sequence (DNA): TGTGCCAGCAGTTCCCCAGGTCAGCCCCAGCATTTT.

The chain joins TRBV7-9 to TRBJ1-4; D not resolved. The CDR3 runs to 16 residues. Trimming pared 2 bases from V and 7 bases from J, leaving 17 bases between. Germline V CDR1 and CDR2: SEHNR, FQNEAQ (reference sequence). Here the CDR3 DNA reads TGTGCCAGCAGCTTAAATTTTCAGGATCCGCGTGAAAAACTGTTTTTT. It yields the protein CASSLNFQDPREKLFF. The full variable domain, rest sourced from reference TRBV7-9 and TRBJ1-4, is DTGVSQNPRHKITKRGQNVTFRCDPISEHNRLYWYRQTLGQGPEFLTYFQNEAQLEKSRLLSDRFSAERPKGSFSTLEIQRTEQGDSAMYLCASSLNFQDPREKLFFGSGTQLSVL.

This clone was found once. The V gene is TRBV28, the J gene TRBJ1-6; D not certain. This CDR3 has 15 amino acids. From germline, CDR1 is MDHEN and CDR2 SYDVKM. V was clipped by 3 bases and J by 6 bases, with 12 bases between them. Here the CDR3 reads CASSLSETRNSPLHF. The CDR3 bases are TGTGCCAGCAGTTTGTCAGAGACCCGTAATTCACCCCTCCACTTT. Variable domain in full (rest from reference TRBV28 and TRBJ1-6): DVKVTQSSRYLVKRTGEKVFLECVQDMDHENMFWYRQDPGLGLRLIYFSYDVKMKEKGDIPEGYSVSREKKERFSLILESASTNQTSMYLCASSLSETRNSPLHFGNGTRLTVT.

The chain has TRBV7-9 and TRBJ1-6; D may be TRBD1 (5 bases). V was pared by 1 base and J by 11 bases, with 9 bases between. CDR3 length: 13 amino acids. Germline values: CDR1 SEHNR, CDR2 FQNEAQ (reference sequence). The CDR3 region has the DNA TGTGCCAGCAGCTTAGGCAGGGAGGCACCCCTCCACTTT. Translating gives CASSLGREAPLHF.

The V call is TRBV12-1, the J call TRBJ2-3; TRBD1 was called by the table and not checked on the DNA. TRBV12-1 counts as a pseudogene. This CDR3 region has 17 residues. The CDR3 bases are TGTGCCAGCAGCTTTGGACAGGGGGTGAGGCGCACAGATACGCAGTATTTT. Protein product: CASSFGQGVRRTDTQYF.

This rearrangement joins TRBV5-1 to TRBJ2-1; weak D call: TRBD1 (5 bases). The germline V gene has CDR1 SGHRS and CDR2 YFSETQ. Trimming left V 0 bases short and J 1 base short, with 11 bases between. This CDR3 is 16 amino acids long. CDR3: CASSLGSRASYNEQFF. The CDR3 DNA reads as TGCGCCAGCAGCTTGGGGTCCAGGGCATCCTACAATGAGCAGTTCTTC.

This chain links TRBV2 with TRBJ2-5; D is unresolved. The CDR3 has 10 residues. V lost 8 bases and J lost 3, with 4 bases in between. CDR1 is SNHLY and CDR2 is FYNNEI in the germline V gene. The CDR3 sequence is CASEEETQYF. The CDR3 DNA is TGTGCCAGCGAGGAAGAGACCCAGTACTTC. Full variable domain (missing parts from reference TRBV2 and TRBJ2-5): EPEVTQTPSHQVTQMGQEVILRCVPISNHLYFYWYRQILGQKVEFLVSFYNNEISEKSEIFDDQFSVERPDGSNFTLKIRSTKLEDSAMYFCASEEETQYFGPGTRLLVL.

As regards this clone: Other DNA sequences within the sample encode an identical CDR3. The V and J genes are TRBV28 and TRBJ1-5, with D unresolved. This CDR3 spans 12 amino acids. V was trimmed by 5 bases and J by 4 bases, leaving 6 bases between them. The germline V gene has CDR1 MDHEN and CDR2 SYDVKM. The chain's CDR3 is CASSRPNQPQHF. The CDR3, as DNA: TGTGCCAGCAGTCGACCAAATCAGCCCCAGCATTTT.